Shown below are 8 T cell receptor beta chains from a single sample sequenced in a study of CD8 T cells in Susac syndrome. After extraction with the RNeasy kit, about 0.45 to 1 ug of the RNA was reverse transcribed using random hexamers. TCRdb redid the calling of the immunoSEQ multiplex PCR reads with MiXCR, one entry per CDR3 protein. Among around 71,000 distinct CDR3 sequences listed, 96% were seen once. The sample taken for sequencing was CD4+ T cells from PBMCs. All receptors come from a human donor with multiple sclerosis.

The chain uses TRBV5-1 and TRBJ2-5; 14 positions agree with TRBD2. Germline V CDR1 and CDR2: SGHRS, YFSETQ. The CDR3 loop spans 16 amino acids. The trim removed 3 bases at V and 0 bases at J, leaving 1 base unmatched. The CDR3, as DNA: TGCGCCAGCAGCTCGACTAGCGGGGGGGACCAAGAGACCCAGTACTTC. It specifies CASSSTSGGDQETQYF.

The chain uses TRBV19 and TRBJ2-1; 8 positions agree with TRBD1. The germline CDR1 and CDR2 sequences are LNHDA and SQIVND (reference sequence). The V segment lost 7 bases and the J segment 7 bases; nucleotides outside the gene matches: 18. This CDR3 has 17 residues. The CDR3 DNA reads TGTGCCAGTACCTCCCGGGGCCGAGACAGGGGAAGAAATGAGCAGTTCTTC. Its translation: CASTSRGRDRGRNEQFF.

The chain employs TRBV30 and TRBJ1-2, with 8 bases that match TRBD1. Germline-derived CDR1 and CDR2 are GTSNPN and SVGIG (reference sequence). This CDR3 is 13 amino acids long. Trimming cost V 3 bases and J 7 bases; bases outside gene matches: 7. DNA for the CDR3: TGTGCCTGGAGCAGGGGGCGAACGGTTGGCTACACCTTC. Its translation: CAWSRGRTVGYTF.

The chain carries TRBV7-9 and TRBJ1-2; weak D call: TRBD1 (6 bases). Per the germline V gene, CDR1 is SEHNR and CDR2 is FQNEAQ (reference sequence). The V and J ends lost 1 base and 3 bases respectively, with 15 bases between them. The CDR3 is 16 residues long. CDR3 sequence: CASSLGGAGQHYGYTF. DNA of the CDR3: TGTGCCAGCAGCTTAGGGGGGGCAGGCCAACACTATGGCTACACCTTC.

This clonotype was recorded only once. V gene TRBV5-4 combines with J gene TRBJ2-3; no clear D. This CDR3 has 13 residues. Germline V gene data show CDR1 as SGHNT and CDR2 as YYREEE (reference sequence). V lost 5 bases and J lost 1, with 8 bases in between. The CDR3 reads CASRPEGTDTQYF. CDR3 sequence (DNA): TGTGCCAGCAGACCCGAGGGCACAGATACGCAGTATTTT. The entire variable domain, with the rest obtained from reference TRBV5-4 and TRBJ2-3, is as follows: ETGVTQSPTHLIKTRGQQVTLRCSSQSGHNTVSWYQQALGQGPQFIFQYYREEENGRGNFPPRFSGLQFPNYSSELNVNALELDDSALYLCASRPEGTDTQYFGPGTRLTVL.

The chain combines TRBV5-1 with TRBJ1-5; TRBD1 matches 8 bases. The ends lost 4 bases at V and 5 bases at J; junction bases unmatched: 5. Per the germline V gene, CDR1 is SGHRS and CDR2 is YFSETQ. There are 14 residues in the CDR3. The CDR3 protein is CASSAGQGDQPQHF. CDR3 DNA: TGCGCCAGCAGCGCCGGACAGGGAGATCAGCCCCAGCATTTT.

This chain links TRBV19 with TRBJ1-1; D is ambiguous. CDR3 length: 13 residues. The germline V gene has CDR1 LNHDA and CDR2 SQIVND (reference sequence). Between the trimmed V and J ends, which lost 3 bases and 7 bases, there was a span of 12 bases. This CDR3 is CASSIIGEGEAFF. CDR3 nucleotide sequence: TGTGCCAGTAGTATTATTGGAGAGGGTGAAGCTTTCTTT.

V usage is TRBV7-2 and J usage is TRBJ1-1, with 7 bases aligning to TRBD1. The CDR3 has 15 amino acids. V gave up 5 bases and J gave up 0 bases; unmatched junction bases: 6. Germline V gene lookup returns CDR1 SGHTA and CDR2 FQGNSA. The CDR3 here is CASSDQTGMNTEAFF. The CDR3 DNA is TGTGCCAGCAGCGACCAGACAGGGATGAACACTGAAGCTTTCTTT.